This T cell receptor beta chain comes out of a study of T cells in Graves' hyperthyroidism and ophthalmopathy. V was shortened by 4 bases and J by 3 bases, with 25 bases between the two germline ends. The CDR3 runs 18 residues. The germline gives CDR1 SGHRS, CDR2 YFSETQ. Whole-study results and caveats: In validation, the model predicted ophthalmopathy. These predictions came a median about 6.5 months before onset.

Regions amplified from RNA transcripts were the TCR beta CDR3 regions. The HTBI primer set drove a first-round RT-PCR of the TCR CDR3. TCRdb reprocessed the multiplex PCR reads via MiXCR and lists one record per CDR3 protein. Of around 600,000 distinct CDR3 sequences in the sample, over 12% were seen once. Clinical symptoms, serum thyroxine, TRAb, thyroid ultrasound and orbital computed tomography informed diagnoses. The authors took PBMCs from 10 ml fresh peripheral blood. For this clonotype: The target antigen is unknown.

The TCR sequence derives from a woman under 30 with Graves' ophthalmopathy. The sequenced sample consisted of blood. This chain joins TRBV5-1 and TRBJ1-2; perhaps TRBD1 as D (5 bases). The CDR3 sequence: CASSGPGRAPLYDYGYTF. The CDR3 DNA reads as TGCGCCAGCAGCGGCCCCGGCAGGGCTCCCCTATATGACTATGGCTACACCTTC.